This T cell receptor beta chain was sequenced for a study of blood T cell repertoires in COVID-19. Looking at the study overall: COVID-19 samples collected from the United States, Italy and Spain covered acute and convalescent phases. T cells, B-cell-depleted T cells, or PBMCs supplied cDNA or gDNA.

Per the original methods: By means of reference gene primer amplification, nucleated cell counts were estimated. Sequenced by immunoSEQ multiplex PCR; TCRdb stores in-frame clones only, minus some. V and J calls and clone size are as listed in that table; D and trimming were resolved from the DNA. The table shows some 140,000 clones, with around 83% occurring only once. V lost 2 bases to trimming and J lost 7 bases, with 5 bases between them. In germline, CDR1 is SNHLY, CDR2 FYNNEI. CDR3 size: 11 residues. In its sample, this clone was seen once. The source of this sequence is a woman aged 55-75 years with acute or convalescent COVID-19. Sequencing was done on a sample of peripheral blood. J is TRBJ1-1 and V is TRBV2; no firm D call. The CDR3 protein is CASSEQFEAFF. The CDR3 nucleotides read TGTGCCAGCAGTGAACAGTTTGAAGCTTTCTTT.